These 32 T cell receptor beta chains originate from one sample sequenced in a study of vaccination effects on CD4 cells after COVID-19. Profiled with immunoSEQ multiplex PCR; TCRdb holds only in-frame clones, not every one. Here the sample spans approximately 70,000 clones, 81% being singletons. The ViraFEST assay expanded antigen-specific CD4+ T cells with viral peptide pools before sequencing. After roughly 9 days in culture, the CD4+ T cells were isolated. Either the BNT162b2 or mRNA-1273 vaccine was given to participants in two doses. What these receptors recognize is not known. Specimen: CD4+ T cells from PBMCs cultured with HCoV-229E spike peptides, collected after COVID-19 vaccination. These receptors were obtained from a human donor who received a COVID-19 vaccine.

V is TRBV12-3 or TRBV12-4 and J is TRBJ1-1; D is ambiguous. V lost 3 bases and J lost 3, with 8 bases in between. The CDR3 loop spans 13 amino acids. The CDR3 nucleotides are TGTGCCAGCAGTTTCGGTCTCGACACTGAAGCTTTCTTT. It specifies CASSFGLDTEAFF.

This sequence joins TRBV10-3 and TRBJ2-2; D may correspond to TRBD1 or TRBD2 (6 bases each). CDR1 ENHRY and CDR2 SYGVKD come from the germline V gene. CDR3 size: 13 residues. Trimming took off 8 bases at V and 6 bases at J, with 13 bases between the two ends. CDR3 DNA sequence: TGTGCCATCTTGCGGGACACGGCCGGGGAGCTGTTTTTT. Translated: CAILRDTAGELFF.

The chain couples TRBV5-6 to TRBJ1-3, with 8 bases lining up with TRBD1. J lost 4 bases, V lost 5 bases, and 2 bases had no gene match. The CDR3 is made up of 13 amino acids. Germline CDR1 reads SGHDT; CDR2 reads YYEEEE. Here the CDR3 reads CASSWDRGNTIYF. CDR3 DNA: TGTGCCAGCAGTTGGGACAGGGGAAACACCATATATTTT.

The CDR3 DNA reads as TGTGCCAGCTCACCATTGTTCACCCAGGGAGGAGGTGCTGAAGCTTTCTTT. Translation: CASSPLFTQGGGAEAFF. The chain joins TRBV18 to TRBJ1-1; the D gene is possibly TRBD1 (5 bases). From germline, CDR1 is KGHSH and CDR2 LQKENI. V lost 2 bases and J 6 bases, leaving 22 bases between the germline ends. This CDR3 region has 17 residues.

The V call is TRBV4-1, the J call TRBJ2-1, with 9 bases identical to TRBD1. The V segment lost 3 bases and the J segment 6 bases; nucleotides outside the gene matches: 9. Germline CDR1 is MGHRA and CDR2 is YSYEKL. The CDR3 loop spans 16 amino acids. The CDR3 is CASSQAQGAQFNEQFF. CDR3 nucleotides: TGCGCCAGCAGCCAGGCACAGGGGGCGCAGTTCAATGAGCAGTTCTTC.

This clone was picked up a small number of times. V and J are TRBV11-2 and TRBJ1-1, with 12 bases that match TRBD1. CDR1 is SGHAT and CDR2 is FQNNGV in the germline V gene. The V and J ends lost 5 bases and 6 bases, in that order; junction bases with no gene match: 7. CDR3 length: 15 residues. The CDR3 loop is CASSQGTGGYAEAFF. The CDR3 DNA sequence: TGTGCCAGCAGCCAAGGGACAGGGGGCTATGCTGAAGCTTTCTTT.

The chain joins TRBV19 to TRBJ2-1; D is undetermined. The germline V and J ends were trimmed by 5 bases and 1 base, with 15 bases remaining between them. From germline, CDR1 is LNHDA and CDR2 SQIVND (reference sequence). The CDR3 is made up of 16 amino acids. The CDR3 DNA reads TGTGCCAGTAGTCCATGGACGCCGTCGTCCTACAATGAGCAGTTCTTC. Its translation is CASSPWTPSSYNEQFF.

The chain is built from TRBV5-1 and TRBJ2-2, with D perhaps TRBD1 (5 bases). Germline loops: CDR1 SGHRS, CDR2 YFSETQ. The CDR3 loop spans 13 amino acids. V lost 4 bases, J lost 7 bases, and 11 bases lay in between. CDR3 region: CASSQQDRGELFF. Written as DNA, the CDR3 is TGCGCCAGCAGCCAACAGGACCGCGGGGAGCTGTTTTTT. Full variable domain (outside the CDR3, taken from reference TRBV5-1 and TRBJ2-2): KAGVTQTPRYLIKTRGQQVTLSCSPISGHRSVSWYQQTPGQGLQFLFEYFSETQRNKGNFPGRFSGRQFSNSRSEMNVSTLELGDSALYLCASSQQDRGELFFGEGSRLTVL.

V is TRBV2 and J is TRBJ2-1; 8 bases are shared with TRBD1. This CDR3 region has 15 residues. Germline-derived CDR1 and CDR2 are SNHLY and FYNNEI. The V and J ends lost 6 bases and 2 bases, in that order; junction bases with no gene match: 6. This chain's CDR3 is CASRETGVTYNEQFF. The CDR3 DNA reads as TGTGCCAGCAGAGAGACAGGGGTAACCTACAATGAGCAGTTCTTC.

The CDR3 reads CASSPGTAMRPQHF. The CDR3 bases are TGTGCCAGCAGCCCCGGGACGGCCATGCGGCCCCAGCATTTT. The V call is TRBV28, the J call TRBJ1-5; weak D call: TRBD1 (5 bases). The CDR3 has 14 amino acids. Germline CDR1 reads MDHEN; CDR2 reads SYDVKM. V lost 6 bases and J 9 bases, leaving 18 bases between the germline ends.

The V and J genes are TRBV6-6 and TRBJ2-7; D perhaps matches TRBD1 (7 bases). From germline, CDR1 is MNHNY and CDR2 SVGAGI (reference sequence). Trimming took off 2 bases at V and 1 base at J, with 12 bases between the two ends. The CDR3 contains 15 residues. As DNA, the CDR3 is TGTGCCAGCAGTTACGAGACAGGGAGGTCCTACGAGCAGTACGTC. Its translation: CASSYETGRSYEQYV.

Remarks on this clone: One end of the junction is discordant with germline, which a read error may explain. This chain connects TRBV3-1 (or the pseudogene TRBV3-2) to TRBJ2-4; D may be TRBD2 (5 bases). Germline V gene lookup returns CDR1 LGHDT and CDR2 YNNKEL (reference sequence). The CDR3 extends over 17 amino acids. In DNA form, the CDR3 reads TGTGCCAGCAGACAAGGACTGCCTGGAAGGGTCAAAAACATTCAGTACTTC. Protein product: CASRQGLPGRVKNIQYF.

The chain couples TRBV27 to TRBJ2-1; D is unclear. The length of the CDR3 is 12 residues. V lost 2 bases and J 9 bases, leaving 8 bases between the germline ends. The germline V gene has CDR1 MNHEY and CDR2 SMNVEV (reference sequence). CDR3 loop: CASSLVIGEQFF. CDR3 DNA sequence: TGTGCCAGCAGTTTAGTAATCGGTGAGCAGTTCTTC.

This chain uses TRBV6-5 with TRBJ2-7; TRBD2 might be the D (5 bases). V was trimmed by 6 bases and J by 6 bases, leaving 18 bases between them. Germline loops: CDR1 MNHEY, CDR2 SVGAGI. The CDR3 is made up of 14 amino acids. The CDR3 loop is CASRPRTVSGEQYV. Written as DNA, the CDR3 is TGTGCCAGCAGACCCCGGACTGTATCAGGCGAGCAGTACGTC.

V and J are TRBV19 and TRBJ2-7; D is possibly TRBD1 or TRBD2 (5 bases each). Trimming left V 6 bases short and J 2 bases short, with 17 bases between. This CDR3 has 15 amino acids. CDR1 is LNHDA and CDR2 is SQIVND in the germline V gene (reference sequence). The CDR3 spells CASSATAGSTYEQYV. The CDR3 coding sequence is TGTGCCAGTAGCGCTACAGCAGGGAGTACCTACGAGCAGTACGTC.

The V gene is TRBV12-5, the J gene TRBJ2-7, with TRBD1 identical over 8 bases. The germline CDR1 and CDR2 sequences are LGHNT and FRNRAP. V lost 11 bases to trimming and J lost 6 bases; unmatched junction nucleotides: 9. This CDR3 is built from 12 residues. The CDR3 DNA is TGTGCTCGACAGGGGTTCAGACCCGAGCAGTACGTC. Translated: CARQGFRPEQYV.

The chain couples TRBV6-5 to TRBJ1-6; D possibly corresponds to TRBD1 (6 bases). The length of the CDR3 is 15 residues. CDR1 MNHEY and CDR2 SVGAGI come from the germline V gene. The germline V and J ends were trimmed by 5 bases and 7 bases, with 15 bases remaining between them. The CDR3 nucleotides are TGTGCCAGCAGTACCCAGACAGGAAAAAATTCACCCCTCCACTTT. Protein: CASSTQTGKNSPLHF.

Only a few counts were recorded for this clone. This chain connects TRBV11-2 to TRBJ1-6, with TRBD1 as a possible D gene (5 bases). V lost 5 bases, J lost 14 bases, and 19 bases lay in between. Germline V gives CDR1 SGHAT, CDR2 FQNNGV. This CDR3 has 14 residues. The CDR3 reads CASSEQVGKWALHF. The CDR3 DNA follows: TGTGCCAGCAGCGAACAGGTGGGGAAATGGGCCCTCCACTTT.

J is TRBJ2-3 and V is TRBV18; TRBD2 agrees at 9 bases. Germline CDR1 and CDR2: KGHSH and LQKENI. The CDR3 extends over 15 amino acids. Germline trimming cut 3 bases from V and 1 base from J; bases unmatched to any gene: 2. DNA for the CDR3: TGTGCCAGCTCACCGAGACTAGCGGGCACAGATACGCAGTATTTT. Translated, it gives CASSPRLAGTDTQYF.

The gene calls are TRBV20-1 and TRBJ2-3; D is ambiguous. The CDR3 spans 10 residues. The germline V and J ends were trimmed by 2 bases and 3 bases, with 0 bases remaining between them. Per germline, CDR1 DFQATT and CDR2 SNEGSKA (reference sequence). The CDR3 sequence is CSARTDTQYF. The CDR3, as DNA: TGCAGTGCTAGAACAGATACGCAGTATTTT.

This clone was counted only a few times. The gene calls are TRBV7-9 and TRBJ2-2; TRBD1 agrees at 7 bases. The V and J ends lost 1 base and 5 bases, in that order; junction bases with no gene match: 7. The CDR3 is 16 amino acids. Germline assignment: CDR1 SEHNR and CDR2 FQNEAQ (reference sequence). The CDR3: CASSLVKGALTGELFF. As DNA, the CDR3 is TGTGCCAGCAGCTTAGTGAAGGGGGCGCTTACCGGGGAGCTGTTTTTT.

J is TRBJ1-5 and V is TRBV19; possible D gene TRBD1, 5 bases. Trimming took 4 bases from V and 6 from J, leaving 13 bases between them. Per the germline V gene, CDR1 is LNHDA and CDR2 is SQIVND (reference sequence). This CDR3 has 14 amino acids. The CDR3 spells CASSTGLFGQPQHF. In nucleotides, the CDR3 is TGTGCCAGTAGTACGGGACTCTTCGGTCAGCCCCAGCATTTT.

This chain uses TRBV7-2 with TRBJ1-5, with D tentatively TRBD1 (6 bases). The germline V and J ends were trimmed by 3 bases and 0 bases, with 9 bases remaining between them. CDR1 and CDR2 from the germline V gene are SGHTA and FQGNSA. The CDR3 runs to 15 residues. The CDR3 protein is CASSFYRDSNQPQHF. The CDR3 region has the DNA TGTGCCAGCAGCTTCTACAGGGATAGCAATCAGCCCCAGCATTTT.

There are a few counts of this clone. This chain uses TRBV11-3 with TRBJ2-2, with D hard to call. The CDR3 contains 14 residues. V was clipped by 5 bases and J by 7 bases, with 14 bases between them. Germline values: CDR1 SGHNT, CDR2 YENEEA. The CDR3 DNA sequence: TGTGCCAGCAGCCTCTACTTTAACGTCGGGGAGCTGTTTTTT. Amino acid sequence: CASSLYFNVGELFF.

This chain connects TRBV7-2 to TRBJ1-6; D gene uncertain. The V gene's germline CDR1 is SGHTA and CDR2 FQGNSA. The CDR3 totals 16 residues. Trimming cost V 3 bases and J 2 bases, with 11 bases left between them. CDR3 DNA: TGTGCCAGCAGCTTTTTAACGTTCGCCTATAATTCACCCCTCCACTTT. Translation gives CASSFLTFAYNSPLHF.

Concerning this clone: In the same sample, other DNA sequences code for this CDR3. The chain combines TRBV29-1 with TRBJ2-2, with D perhaps matching TRBD2 (5 bases). The V end lost 3 bases, the J end lost 1 base, and 6 bases lay between the germline ends. Per the germline V gene, CDR1 is SQVTM and CDR2 is ANQGSEA. The CDR3 loop spans 13 amino acids. Here the CDR3 reads CSVDRGNTGELFF. CDR3 in DNA: TGCAGCGTTGACCGGGGGAACACCGGGGAGCTGTTTTTT.

The CDR3 is CASRDRANSEAFF. CDR3 DNA sequence: TGTGCCAGCAGGGACAGGGCAAATTCTGAAGCTTTCTTT. The chain carries TRBV12-3 or TRBV12-4 and TRBJ1-1, with 8 bases identical to TRBD1. The CDR3 extends over 13 amino acids. V trimming: 6 bases; J trimming: 6 bases; junction bases outside the gene matches: 6.

V and J are TRBV11-1 and TRBJ1-1; D ambiguous. Trimming shortened V by 1 base and J by 6 bases, and 15 bases separated the two germline ends. The CDR3 length is 15 residues. The germline gives CDR1 SGHAT, CDR2 FQDESV (reference sequence). Here the CDR3 DNA reads TGTGCCAGCAGCTTAGATATAGGGAAGTTGGCTGAAGCTTTCTTT. This codes for CASSLDIGKLAEAFF.

The V and J genes are TRBV6-2 or TRBV6-3 and TRBJ2-1; D is uncertain. This CDR3 is built from 13 residues. Trimming shortened V by 2 bases and J by 10 bases, and 12 bases separated the two germline ends. The germline gives CDR1 MNHEY, CDR2 SVGEGT. The CDR3 coding sequence is TGTGCCAGCAGTTACGGGGAACGAGAAGAGCAGTTCTTC. This gives the protein CASSYGEREEQFF.

This clone was seen a few times. The V and J genes are TRBV10-3 and TRBJ1-1; no reliable D call. The V end was cut by 6 bases, the J end by 11 bases, with 16 bases between. Germline V gene data show CDR1 as ENHRY and CDR2 as SYGVKD. CDR3 length equals 12 residues. CDR3 in DNA: TGTGCCATCAGCCCCTTGTTAGGTCGGGCTTTCTTT. Residues: CAISPLLGRAFF.

The chain joins TRBV30 to TRBJ1-4; no firm D call. This CDR3 has 14 residues. V was pared by 3 bases and J by 5 bases, with 13 bases between. The germline gives CDR1 GTSNPN, CDR2 SVGIG (reference sequence). CDR3 sequence reads: CAWRGLGWNEKLFF. CDR3 in DNA: TGTGCCTGGAGGGGTTTGGGGTGGAATGAAAAACTGTTTTTT.

The chain combines TRBV5-1 with TRBJ2-5; the match to TRBD2 covers 7 bases. Germline V CDR1 and CDR2: SGHRS, YFSETQ. CDR3 length: 14 residues. Unmatched junction bases numbered 5, after V lost 1 base and J lost 5 bases. The CDR3 spells CASSLRAGVETQYF. CDR3 bases: TGCGCCAGCAGCTTGCGTGCGGGGGTGGAGACCCAGTACTTC.